This TCR beta chain was sequenced for a study of cytomegalovirus exposure and HLA in healthy donors. Produced via immunoSEQ multiplex PCR; TCRdb's table is partial and in-frame only. Of some 150,000 clones in the sample, 89% were seen once. CDR3 size: 16 residues. Germline V lookup: CDR1 LGHNA, CDR2 YSLEER. V lost 0 bases and J 7 bases, leaving 15 bases between the germline ends. The chain is built from TRBV4-3 and TRBJ2-2; tentative D call: TRBD2 (5 bases). This receptor was taken from a woman younger than 35 in good health and CMV-seropositive. The sample comprised PBMCs. DNA for the CDR3: TGCGCCAGCAGCCAAGATCTACGGGGTACGGTCGGGGAGCTGTTTTTT. Encoded protein: CASSQDLRGTVGELFF.